These T cell receptor beta chains were read from a single sample in a study of cytomegalovirus exposure and HLA in healthy donors. Produced via immunoSEQ multiplex PCR; TCRdb's table is partial and in-frame only. The sample gives some 160,000 clones, 85% to 90% of which show up once; 2.5% to 3.5% is in the top ten. Sequenced material: PBMCs. These receptors were taken from a man between 18 and 29 years old in good health and CMV-seronegative. Each CDR3 is given with its conserved first and last residue.

TRBV6-4	TRBJ1-1	CASSPTGMGTEAFF
TRBV10-3	TRBJ2-1	CAISLIAGGGYNEQFF
TRBV15	TRBJ2-1	CATSRERGAGNEQFF
TRBV28	TRBJ2-7	CASSPTTDRVGGEQYF
TRBV30	TRBJ1-6	CAWNGGQGRTYNSPLHF
TRBV5-1	TRBJ2-7	CASSLSRQGTYEQYF
TRBV6-5	TRBJ2-7	CASSSTSGTGSYEQYF
TRBV5-1	TRBJ2-2	CASSLATSRDTGELFF
TRBV10-2	TRBJ2-1	CASSESTTREQFF
TRBV27	TRBJ1-5	CASSLSSTGGRNQPQHF
TRBV6-5	TRBJ1-1	CASSRTTTEAFF
TRBV6-6	TRBJ2-5	CASSSGSGGYQETQYF
TRBV4-2	TRBJ1-5	CASSQDEGQPQHF
TRBV27	TRBJ1-2	CASSELGQGPYGYTF
TRBV27	TRBJ2-3	CASSLPGVSTDTQYF
TRBV18	TRBJ1-1	CASSPPSGTSFTEAFF
TRBV12-5	TRBJ2-1	CASGLVLSGSDEQFF
TRBV28	TRBJ1-2	CASSLFTRAVGYTF
TRBV6-1	TRBJ2-2	CAIRIQGNTGELFF
TRBV7-6	TRBJ2-1	CASSLGPVNEQFF
TRBV19	TRBJ1-2	CASRQGDGYTF
TRBV6-1	TRBJ1-6	CASSRTDYNSPLHF
TRBV18	TRBJ1-3	CASSPADSSGNTIYF
TRBV19	TRBJ2-2	CASSPLAGGSGELFF
TRBV7-9	TRBJ2-1	CASSSSRGGVTPYNEQFF
TRBV11-3	TRBJ2-1	CASSPISGGDNEQFF
TRBV19	TRBJ1-5	CASSILSQNQPQHF
TRBV6-5	TRBJ2-7	CASSFGLGSYEQYF
TRBV4-2	TRBJ2-7	CASSQGEGVGYEQYF
TRBV19	TRBJ2-2	CASKDIANTGELFF